This T cell receptor beta chain was observed in a study of cytomegalovirus exposure and HLA in healthy donors. Study summary: In a later analysis, the 110 or so validation repertoires were reported to have used the same platform as the roughly 700 first-cohort repertoires.

Study-wide points: Most TCR sequences showed up rarely, but some public TCRs showed up in many donors.

Using immunoSEQ multiplex PCR, the repertoire was profiled, and TCRdb retains in-frame clones only, with some absent. The sample contains around 120,000 clones, approximately 90% of which appear only once. J lost 4 bases, V lost 4 bases, and 2 bases had no gene match. Germline assignment: CDR1 LNHDA and CDR2 SQIVND (reference sequence). The CDR3 has 14 residues. In the case of this clone: The target antigen is unknown.

The clonotype was recovered from a man between 18 and 29 years old in good health and CMV-seropositive. The V call is TRBV19, the J call TRBJ2-2; 8 nucleotides line up with TRBD1. What was sequenced was PBMCs. CDR3 bases: TGTGCCAGTAGTACTACAGGGGGCACCGGGGAGCTGTTTTTT. Its protein is CASSTTGGTGELFF.